This TCR beta chain was documented in a study of Graves' ophthalmopathy and Graves' hyperthyroidism. Study information: Peripheral blood (taken before any treatment) was collected at initial diagnosis.

In this sample, this clonotype turned up many times. RNA transcripts yielded amplified TCR beta CDR3 regions. The library came from an HTBI-primed first-round RT-PCR and a second-round multiplex PCR. In TCRdb, the multiplex PCR reads were re-called with MiXCR into one record per CDR3 protein. The data hold hundreds of thousands of distinct CDR3 sequences, with roughly 20% observed a single time. The CDR3 covers 15 residues. V lost 6 bases and J lost 6; bases outside the gene matches: 10. The germline gives CDR1 SGHTA, CDR2 FQGNSA. The origin of this receptor is a woman aged 18-29 years with stable Graves' hyperthyroidism. Sequenced input: peripheral blood. The chain recombines TRBV7-2 with TRBJ1-1; 10 bases line up with TRBD1. The CDR3 loop is CASSPTGTGVSEAFF. The CDR3 DNA reads TGTGCCAGCAGTCCGACAGGGACAGGGGTTTCTGAAGCTTTCTTT.